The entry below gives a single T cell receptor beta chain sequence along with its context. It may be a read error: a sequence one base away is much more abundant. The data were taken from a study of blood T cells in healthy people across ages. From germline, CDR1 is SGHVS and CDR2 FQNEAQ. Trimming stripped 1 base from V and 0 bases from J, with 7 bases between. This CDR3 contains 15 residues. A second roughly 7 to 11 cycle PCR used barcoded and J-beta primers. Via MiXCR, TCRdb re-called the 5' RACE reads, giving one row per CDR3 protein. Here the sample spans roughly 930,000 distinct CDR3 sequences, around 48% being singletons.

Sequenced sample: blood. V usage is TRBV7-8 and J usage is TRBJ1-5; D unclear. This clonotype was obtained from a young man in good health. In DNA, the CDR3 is TGTGCCAGCAGCTTAGTTAGCCATAGCAATCAGCCCCAGCATTTT. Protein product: CASSLVSHSNQPQHF.